Given below is one TCR beta chain in context. The CDR3 is 14 residues long. V was shortened by 5 bases and J by 0 bases, with 9 bases between the two germline ends. Per the germline V gene, CDR1 is SEHNR and CDR2 is FQNEAQ (reference sequence). These data are taken from a study of early T cells in non-severe SARS-CoV-2 infection. TCRdb independently ran MiXCR on the 5' RACE reads; one entry per CDR3 protein. The data hold around 50,000 distinct CDR3 sequences, with about 9.2% observed a single time. Sequencing was performed on whole blood. This chain connects TRBV7-9 to TRBJ2-3; maybe TRBD2 (5 bases). The receptor was derived from an adult who was a healthcare worker with PCR-confirmed SARS-CoV-2 infection or an uninfected control (not recorded which). The CDR3 DNA reads as TGTGCCAGCAGCCCGGGATTTAGCACAGATACGCAGTATTTT. It yields the protein CASSPGFSTDTQYF.